The entry that follows covers one TCR beta chain sequence. Original handling: Using reference gene primer amplification, nucleated cell counts were estimated. The method was immunoSEQ multiplex PCR; TCRdb's version includes in-frame clones alone and lacks a portion of them. Clone size and V and J calls were adopted from that table, with D and trimming inferred from the DNA. The profile shows roughly 250,000 clones, around 89% of them singletons. This entry belongs to a study of blood T cell repertoires in COVID-19. As for the study in general: The United States, Italy and Spain provided the acute and convalescent COVID-19 samples. Sample material is recorded as cDNA or gDNA derived from T cells, B-cell-depleted T cells, or PBMCs.

Looked up from germline, CDR1 is MGHDK and CDR2 is SYGVNS. This CDR3 has 15 residues. V lost 3 bases, J lost 2 bases, and 11 bases lay in between. This chain joins TRBV25-1 and TRBJ1-5; D perhaps matches TRBD1 (6 bases). This TCR derives from a man aged 25-45 years with acute or convalescent COVID-19. Sequencing input: peripheral blood. CDR3 coding DNA: TGTGCCAGCAGTGAGTCCAGGGGCGGCAATCAGCCCCAGCATTTT. The encoded protein is CASSESRGGNQPQHF.